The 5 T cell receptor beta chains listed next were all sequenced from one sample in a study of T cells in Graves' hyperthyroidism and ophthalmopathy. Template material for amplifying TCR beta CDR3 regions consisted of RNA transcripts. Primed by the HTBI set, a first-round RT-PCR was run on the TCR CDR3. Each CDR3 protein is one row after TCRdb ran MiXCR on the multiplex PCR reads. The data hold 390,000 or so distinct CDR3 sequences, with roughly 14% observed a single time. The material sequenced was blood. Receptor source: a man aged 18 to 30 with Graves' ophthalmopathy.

The CDR3 here is CASSFGQGGETQYF. The CDR3 bases are TGCGCCAGCAGCTTCGGACAGGGAGGAGAGACCCAGTACTTC. V gene TRBV5-1 combines with J gene TRBJ2-5; 8 bases fit TRBD1. Germline CDR1 reads SGHRS; CDR2 reads YFSETQ. There are 14 residues in the CDR3. Trimming removed 2 bases from V and 4 bases from J; junction bases left unmatched: 4.

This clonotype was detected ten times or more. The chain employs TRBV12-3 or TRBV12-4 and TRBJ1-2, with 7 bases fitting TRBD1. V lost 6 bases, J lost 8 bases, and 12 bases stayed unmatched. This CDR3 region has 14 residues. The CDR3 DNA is TGTGCCAGCAGCCACCTTCAGGGGGGCGGCGGCTACACCTTC. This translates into CASSHLQGGGGYTF.

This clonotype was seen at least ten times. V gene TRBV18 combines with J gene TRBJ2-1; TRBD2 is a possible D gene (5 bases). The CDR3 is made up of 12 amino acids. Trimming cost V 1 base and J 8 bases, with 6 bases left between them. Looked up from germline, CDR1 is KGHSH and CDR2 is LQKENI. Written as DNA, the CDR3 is TGTGCCAGCTCACCACAGGGAGATGAGCAGTTCTTC. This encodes CASSPQGDEQFF. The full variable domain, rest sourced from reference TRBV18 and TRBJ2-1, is NAGVMQNPRHLVRRRGQEARLRCSPMKGHSHVYWYRQLPEEGLKFMVYLQKENIIDESGMPKERFSAEFPKEGPSILRIQQVVRGDSAAYFCASSPQGDEQFFGPGTRLTVL.

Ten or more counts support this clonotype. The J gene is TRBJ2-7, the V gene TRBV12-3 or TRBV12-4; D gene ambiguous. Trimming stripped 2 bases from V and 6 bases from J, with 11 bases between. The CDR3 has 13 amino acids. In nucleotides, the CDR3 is TGTGCCAGCAGTTTACTAGGGTCCCTCGAGCAGTACTTC. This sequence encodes CASSLLGSLEQYF.

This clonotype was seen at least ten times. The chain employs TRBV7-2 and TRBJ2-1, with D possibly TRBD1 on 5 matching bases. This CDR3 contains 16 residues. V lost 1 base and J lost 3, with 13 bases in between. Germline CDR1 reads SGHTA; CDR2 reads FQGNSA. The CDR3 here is CASSLEGIGFYNEQFF. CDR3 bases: TGTGCCAGCAGCTTAGAGGGGATAGGGTTCTACAATGAGCAGTTCTTC.